These T cell receptor beta chains were read from a single sample in a study of identical twins. Via MiXCR, TCRdb re-called the 5' RACE reads, giving one row per CDR3 protein. Of some 1,600,000 distinct CDR3 sequences listed, about 31% were seen once; the top ten hold roughly 0.3%. The source material was cord blood. The source of these receptors is a newborn girl in good health. The CDR3 runs from the conserved cysteine through the conserved F or W. A D gene is named only where the DNA matches it firmly. Some rows mark clone size as missing; the rest say once, few, many or name a class of expanded clone.

abundance	v_gene	j_gene	d_gene	CDR3nt	CDR3aa
.	TRBV7-2	TRBJ2-1	.	TGTGCCAGCAGCGACCGGACGAATGAGCAGTTCTTC	CASSDRTNEQFF
.	TRBV6-5	TRBJ1-5	.	TGTGCCAGCAGTTACACAGTTAGCAATCAGCCCCAGCATTTT	CASSYTVSNQPQHF
.	TRBV5-1	TRBJ2-3	.	TGCGCCAGCAGGGCAAGCGCGGTCGCAGATACGCAGTATTTT	CASRASAVADTQYF
.	TRBV12-3/TRBV12-4	TRBJ2-7	.	TGTGCCAGCAGTTTTTCCGGGTTTTCCTACAATGAGCAGTACTTC	CASSFSGFSYNEQYF
.	TRBV28	TRBJ2-3	.	TGTGCCAGCAGTTTATACGCGAGAGGGGGCACAGATACGCAGTATTTT	CASSLYARGGTDTQYF
few	TRBV5-1	TRBJ2-1	.	TGCGCCAGCAGCGTGGCAGAGAGCTCCTACAATGAGCAGTTCTTC	CASSVAESSYNEQFF
few	TRBV5-1	TRBJ2-1	TRBD2	TGCGCCAGCAGCTTGATTTTGGCGGGGGGGTCCAATGAGCAGTTCTTC	CASSLILAGGSNEQFF
few	TRBV20-1	TRBJ2-7	TRBD1	TGCAGTGCGTCGACAGGACAGGGCTACGAGCAGTACTTC	CSASTGQGYEQYF
.	TRBV20-1	TRBJ2-1	.	TGCAGTGCTATGGGGAAGTACAATGAGCAGTTCTTC	CSAMGKYNEQFF
few	TRBV5-1	TRBJ1-2	.	TGCGCCAGCAGCTCCCCCTTGGGAGGCCCACGCTATGGCTACACCTTC	CASSSPLGGPRYGYTF
few	TRBV5-1	TRBJ2-7	.	TGCGCCAGCAGCTCGGGGGCGCTCAAAGAGCAGTACTTC	CASSSGALKEQYF
few	TRBV4-1	TRBJ1-1	TRBD1	TGCGCCAGCAGCCGTGGACAGGGTCTGTACGCAGCTTTCTTT	CASSRGQGLYAAFF
.	TRBV12-3/TRBV12-4	TRBJ2-1	.	TGTGCCAGCAGTTATAGCGGAAACCTGCAGTTCTTC	CASSYSGNLQFF
.	TRBV6-1	TRBJ1-2	.	TGTGCCAGCAGTGAAGCAGGGGGTCGCTATGGCTACACCTTC	CASSEAGGRYGYTF
.	TRBV9	TRBJ1-2	.	TGTGCCAGCAGCGAGGGGGATGGCAGGGGTTATGGCTACACCTTC	CASSEGDGRGYGYTF
.	TRBV30	TRBJ1-3	.	TGTGCCTGGAGGCGGGTCGGCTCTGGAAACACCATATATTTT	CAWRRVGSGNTIYF
few	TRBV12-3/TRBV12-4	TRBJ2-7	TRBD1	TGTGCCAGCAGTTTTCTCTCCCGCGGATTGACAGGGGGCAGGTACGAGCAGTACTTC	CASSFLSRGLTGGRYEQYF
few	TRBV27	TRBJ2-1	.	TGTGCCAGCAGTTTATCGAGGAACGTCAATGAGCAGTTCTTC	CASSLSRNVNEQFF
.	TRBV12-3/TRBV12-4	TRBJ2-7	.	TGTGCCAGCAGTTTGGGGGGTGCACAACCCTACGAGCAGTACTTC	CASSLGGAQPYEQYF
few	TRBV5-1	TRBJ1-4	.	TGCGCCAGCAGCGCGCAGGGAAAACTGTTTTTT	CASSAQGKLFF
few	TRBV24-1	TRBJ2-3	TRBD1	TGTGCCACCAGTGACCCGACAGGGCAGCTCTCCACAGATACGCAGTATTTT	CATSDPTGQLSTDTQYF
many	TRBV9	TRBJ2-4	.	TGTGCCAGCAGCGTAACTCCACAAAGGAACATTCAGTACTTC	CASSVTPQRNIQYF
.	TRBV2	TRBJ2-7	.	TGTGCCAGCAGTGGAGTCAGCGGCGCGGACTATTCCTACGAGCAGTACTTC	CASSGVSGADYSYEQYF
.	TRBV20-1	TRBJ2-4	TRBD1	TGCAGTTGGACAGGGGGGGTTGCTGGAGCCAAAAACATTCAGTACTTC	CSWTGGVAGAKNIQYF
few	TRBV4-2	TRBJ2-7	.	TGTGCCAGCAGCCAAGCTGGACCCCTCCTCTCCTACGAGCAGTACTTC	CASSQAGPLLSYEQYF
few	TRBV18	TRBJ1-4	.	TGTGCCAGCTCACCACGGGATTCGGGAAAACTGTTTTTT	CASSPRDSGKLFF
few	TRBV20-1	TRBJ2-7	.	TGCAGTGCTAGAAACCAGGGGCCCCCCTACTACGAGCAGTACTTC	CSARNQGPPYYEQYF
few	TRBV6-5	TRBJ1-1	.	TGTGCCAGCAGTCGCACAGACAGACACACTGAAGCTTTCTTT	CASSRTDRHTEAFF
.	TRBV7-9	TRBJ1-2	TRBD1	TGTGCCAGCAGCGTGACAGGGGGTATGGAAGGCTACACCTTC	CASSVTGGMEGYTF